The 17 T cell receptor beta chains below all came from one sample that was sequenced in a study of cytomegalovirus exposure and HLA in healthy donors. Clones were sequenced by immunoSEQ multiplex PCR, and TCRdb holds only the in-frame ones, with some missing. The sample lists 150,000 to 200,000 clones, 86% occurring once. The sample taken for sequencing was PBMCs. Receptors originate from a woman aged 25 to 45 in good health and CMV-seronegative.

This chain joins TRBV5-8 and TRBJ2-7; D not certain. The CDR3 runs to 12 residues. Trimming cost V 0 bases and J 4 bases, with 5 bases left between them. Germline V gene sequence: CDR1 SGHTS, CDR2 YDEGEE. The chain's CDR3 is CASSLDLYEQYF. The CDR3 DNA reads TGTGCCAGCAGCTTGGACCTATACGAGCAGTACTTC.

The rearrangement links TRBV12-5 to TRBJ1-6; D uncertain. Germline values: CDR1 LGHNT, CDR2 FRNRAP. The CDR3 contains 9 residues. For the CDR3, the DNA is TGTGTACCGATTTCACCCCTCCACTTT. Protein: CVPISPLHF.

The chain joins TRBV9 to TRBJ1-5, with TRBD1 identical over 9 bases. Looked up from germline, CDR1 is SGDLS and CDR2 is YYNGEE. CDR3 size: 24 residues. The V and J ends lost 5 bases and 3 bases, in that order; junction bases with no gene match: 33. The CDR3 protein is CASRLGAGTGIWLRNGLLNQPQHF. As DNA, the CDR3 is TGTGCCAGCAGACTTGGGGCCGGGACAGGGATTTGGCTACGCAATGGACTCCTCAATCAGCCCCAGCATTTT.

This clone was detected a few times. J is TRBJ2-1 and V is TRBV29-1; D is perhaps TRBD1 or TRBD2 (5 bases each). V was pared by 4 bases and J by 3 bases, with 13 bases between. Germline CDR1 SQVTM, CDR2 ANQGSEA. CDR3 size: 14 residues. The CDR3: CSVVRGVYYNEQFF. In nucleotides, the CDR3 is TGCAGCGTTGTGCGAGGGGTGTACTACAATGAGCAGTTCTTC.

For the CDR3, the DNA is TGTGCCAGCAGTTACTCCCACAGCAGCAATCAGCCCCAGCATTTT. This translates into CASSYSHSSNQPQHF. The chain has TRBV6-5 and TRBJ1-5; D unresolved. CDR3 size: 15 residues. V lost 0 bases to trimming and J lost 1 base, with 7 bases between them. The V gene's germline CDR1 is MNHEY and CDR2 SVGAGI.

CDR3 residues: CASSARGGGGFSGYTF. For the CDR3, the DNA is TGTGCCAGCAGTGCGCGAGGCGGGGGCGGTTTTTCGGGCTACACCTTC. The chain couples TRBV28 to TRBJ1-2, with D tentatively TRBD1 (6 bases). CDR3 length: 16 residues. CDR1 is MDHEN, CDR2 SYDVKM, per germline. The V end lost 5 bases, the J end lost 8 bases, and 24 bases lay between the germline ends.

The DNA of the CDR3 is TGTGCCAGCAGTCTTACGTCTTCCCCCAGGAATGGCTACACCTTC. The encoded protein is CASSLTSSPRNGYTF. The chain recombines TRBV6-5 with TRBJ1-2, with D hard to call. Germline-derived CDR1 and CDR2 are MNHEY and SVGAGI. The CDR3 runs 15 residues. Trimming left V 5 bases short and J 6 bases short, with 19 bases between.

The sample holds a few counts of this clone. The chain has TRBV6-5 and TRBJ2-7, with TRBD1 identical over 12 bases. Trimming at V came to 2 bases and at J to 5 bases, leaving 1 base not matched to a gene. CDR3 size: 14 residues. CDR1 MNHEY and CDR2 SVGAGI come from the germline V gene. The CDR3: CASSYGTGGDEQYF. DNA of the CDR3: TGTGCCAGCAGTTACGGGACAGGGGGCGACGAGCAGTACTTC.

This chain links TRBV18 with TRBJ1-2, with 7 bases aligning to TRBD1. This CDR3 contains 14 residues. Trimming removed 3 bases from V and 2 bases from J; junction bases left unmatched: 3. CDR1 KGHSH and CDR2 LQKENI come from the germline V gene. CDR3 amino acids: CASSPMDRNYGYTF. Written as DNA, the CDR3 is TGTGCCAGCTCACCGATGGACAGGAACTATGGCTACACCTTC.

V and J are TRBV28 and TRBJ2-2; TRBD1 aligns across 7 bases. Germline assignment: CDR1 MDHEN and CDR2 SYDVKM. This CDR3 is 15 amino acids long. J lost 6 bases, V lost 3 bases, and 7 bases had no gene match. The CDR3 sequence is CASSLTGYRAGELFF. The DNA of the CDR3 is TGTGCCAGCAGTTTGACAGGGTATAGAGCCGGGGAGCTGTTTTTT.

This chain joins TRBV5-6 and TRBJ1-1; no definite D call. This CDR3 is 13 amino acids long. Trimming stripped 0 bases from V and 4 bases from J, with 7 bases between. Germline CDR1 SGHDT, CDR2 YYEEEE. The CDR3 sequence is CASSLGVSTEAFF. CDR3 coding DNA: TGTGCCAGCAGCTTGGGGGTTAGCACTGAAGCTTTCTTT.

For the CDR3, the DNA is TGTGCCAGCAGCTTAGCACGGCGTAATGAAAAACTGTTTTTT. It translates to CASSLARRNEKLFF. J is TRBJ1-4 and V is TRBV5-6; D not resolved. V was shortened by 2 bases and J by 4 bases, with 9 bases between the two germline ends. The CDR3 has 14 amino acids. Germline V gene sequence: CDR1 SGHDT, CDR2 YYEEEE.

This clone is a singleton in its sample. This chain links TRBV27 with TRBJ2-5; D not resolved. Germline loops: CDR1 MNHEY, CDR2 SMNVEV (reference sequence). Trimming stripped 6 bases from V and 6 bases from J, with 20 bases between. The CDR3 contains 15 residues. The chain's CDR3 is CASRPSMAPTQTQYF. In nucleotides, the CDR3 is TGTGCCAGCAGGCCGTCGATGGCGCCCACCCAGACCCAGTACTTC.

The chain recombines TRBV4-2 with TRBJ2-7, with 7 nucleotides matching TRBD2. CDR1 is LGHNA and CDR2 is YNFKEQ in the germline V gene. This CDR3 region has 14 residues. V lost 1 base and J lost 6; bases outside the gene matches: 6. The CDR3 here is CASSQVGGSGEQYF. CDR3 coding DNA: TGTGCCAGCAGCCAAGTCGGGGGGTCGGGCGAGCAGTACTTC.

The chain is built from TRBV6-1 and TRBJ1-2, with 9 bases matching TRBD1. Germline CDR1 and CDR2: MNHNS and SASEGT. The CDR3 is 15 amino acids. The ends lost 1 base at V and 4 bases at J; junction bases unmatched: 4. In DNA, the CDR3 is TGTGCCAGCAGTGAAGGGACAGGGGCTACCTATGGCTACACCTTC. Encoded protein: CASSEGTGATYGYTF.

The CDR3 DNA is TGTGCCAGTAGTATTTTGGGACAGGGAGTTCCCGAGCAGTACTTC. It specifies CASSILGQGVPEQYF. This chain links TRBV19 with TRBJ2-7; 9 bases map to TRBD1. CDR3 length: 15 residues. Trimming took 3 bases from V and 6 from J; bases not matched to a gene: 9. CDR1 is LNHDA, CDR2 SQIVND, per germline (reference sequence).

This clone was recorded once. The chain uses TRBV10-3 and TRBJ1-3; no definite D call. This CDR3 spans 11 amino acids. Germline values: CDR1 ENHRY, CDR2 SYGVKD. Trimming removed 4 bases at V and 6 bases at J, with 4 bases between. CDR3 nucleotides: TGTGCCATCAGTGTATTAAACACCATATATTTT. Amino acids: CAISVLNTIYF.